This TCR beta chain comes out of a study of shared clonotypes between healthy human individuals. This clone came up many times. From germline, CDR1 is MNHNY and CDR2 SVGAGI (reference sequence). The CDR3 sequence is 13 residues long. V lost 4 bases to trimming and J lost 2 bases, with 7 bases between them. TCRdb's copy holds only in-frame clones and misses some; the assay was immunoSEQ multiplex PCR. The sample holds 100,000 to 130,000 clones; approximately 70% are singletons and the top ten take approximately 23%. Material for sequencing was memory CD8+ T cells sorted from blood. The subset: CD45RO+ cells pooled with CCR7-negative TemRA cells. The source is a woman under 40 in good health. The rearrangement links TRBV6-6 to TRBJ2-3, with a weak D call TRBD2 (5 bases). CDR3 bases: TGTGCCAGCAGTTGGACTGCCACAGATACGCAGTATTTT. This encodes CASSWTATDTQYF.